This T cell receptor (beta chain) was captured by sequencing in a study of shared clonotypes between healthy human individuals (dated by TCRdb to the early 2020s). Looking at the study overall: The cohort included three men and a couple of women between 18 and 49 years of age. For each donor, CD4 naive and CD4 memory were each run on three plates, CD8 naive on two plates, and CD8 memory on one plate. To estimate repertoire size and how much clonotypes are shared between individuals, the study performed deep sequencing of blood TCR repertoires from 4 to 6 healthy adults. To increase sequencing depth and limit assay-specific biases, different laboratories used diverse techniques to prepare libraries and sequence TCR repertoires. Each donor's leukapheresis produced roughly between roughly 0.94 and 9.5 billion PBMCs. Overall study outcomes, separate from this receptor: Pairwise subsampling led to the expectation that sequencing depth would affect the degree of clonotype sharing among donors. Sampling was limited to blood, and TCR repertoires in tissue likely differ from TCR repertoires in blood. The genetic and exposure-history diversity represented was limited by the small number of donors. Larger estimated clonotype richness was generally found for naive subsets than for memory subsets. When a few donors were compared, the shared fraction of clonotypes was about 5% for naive CD4, 3.5% to 4% for naive CD8, about 2.4% for memory CD4, and 0.4% for memory CD8. Even with the large sequencing depth, rarefaction of the sorted-subset datasets indicated that sequencing was incomplete. Higher generation probabilities were observed for clonotypes shared by all four sorted-subset donors than for non-shared clonotypes.

Cut back by 11 bases and 0 bases, the V and J ends lie 11 bases apart. The CDR3 has 13 amino acids, counting the end cysteine and phenylalanine. CDR3 DNA is the only sequence kept; it has 39 bases, read in frame from the first base. Looking up the germline V gene yields CDR1 MNHNS and CDR2 SASEGT. Note on this clone: This receptor's antigen is unknown. Per-base quality was not reported, and no clone a single base away is much larger than it.

CD8 naive samples consisted of CD45RO-negative cells that were positively selected for CCR7, yielding a CD45RA+CCR7+ population without TemRA cells. Donors were healthy HIV-negative adults with no recently reported acute infections or vaccinations. All donors were Caucasian adults living in Nashville, Tennessee, USA. Blood was collected by leukapheresis, and PBMCs were isolated by Ficoll-Histopaque density gradient centrifugation and then cryopreserved in liquid nitrogen vapor phase. Analytical flow cytometry was used to check the purity and quantity of every magnetically sorted T cell population. Genomic DNA was isolated from every sorted fraction and measured by UV absorbance on a Nanodrop 2000c. Using the deep immunoSEQ assay, TCR CDR3 regions were amplified from genomic DNA by multiplex PCR. Extracted genomic DNA from each cell subset was distributed evenly across all wells of several immunoSEQ 96-well plates, and each plate was treated as a replicate. Each replicate PCR for sorted subsets received about 0.2 ug genomic DNA, equal to roughly 29,000 T cell genomes. The purified libraries were quantified using a Qubit 3.0 fluorometer, sized with a Bioanalyzer 2100, and then quantified again using the KAPA Library Quantification kit. Each immunoSEQ 96-well plate was sequenced on its own single-read 150-cycle Illumina NextSeq 550 flow cell. The study's own analysis went as follows. Because only junctional sequences without quality scores were contained in the immunoSEQ output, filtering matching that applied to full-length reads could not be performed. Sequences were annotated with PyIR, a Python wrapper for IgBLAST v1.9, using IMGT germline references to assign V/J genes and CDR3. Reads were filtered out if the reads had weak V/J assignments (E-value above 1e-6), no CDR3, stop codons, out-of-frame junctions, or ambiguous translated residues. V3J clonotypes were defined as sequences sharing an identical inferred V gene, J gene, and CDR3 amino acid sequence. To compute the percentage overlap between repertoires, the number of shared unique clonotypes was divided by the size of the smaller repertoire. Repertoire richness was assessed with RTK rarefaction, the Chao1 estimator, and Recon v2.1 estimates of unobserved clonotypes. For all TCRbeta clonotypes obtained by the gDNA method from a handful of donors, generation probabilities were computed with OLGA. The table was pulled from immuneACCESS by TCRdb, which kept in-frame rearrangements only. Such tables lose some clones; where checked, under half of the loss comes from unresolved V genes, and the rest has no known cause. D and trimming come from the DNA, and the V and J calls and clone size come from that table. The sample yields some 2 million clones; 85% to 95% were counted once. The ten largest clones represent 1% to 1.3% of the sample.

The sequence was collected from a man younger than 30 in good health. The sequencing input was naive CD8+ T cells sorted from blood. The cell subset or site tag for this specimen amounts to: CD45RA+CCR7+. The rearrangement combines TRBV6-1 with TRBJ1-3; the D gene cannot be resolved reliably. CDR3 loop: CAGSGFSGNTIYF. The DNA reads TGTGCCGGGAGCGGGTTCTCTGGAAACACCATATATTTT.